This is a list of T cell receptor beta chains from one sample in a study of siplizumab effects on memory and regulatory T cells. Method: immunoSEQ multiplex PCR; TCRdb's copy keeps in-frame clones and lacks some. The data show about 82,000 clones, 80% to 90% seen once. The material sequenced was Tregs sorted from blood. The receptors originated from a human donor in good health. Each CDR3 is given with its conserved first and last residue. The D gene is left open where the match is weak. The size of a clone is reported for some rows only, either as once, few or many, or as a class for expanded clones.

V: TRBV18
size: -
D: -
J: TRBJ2-7
DNA: TGTGCCAGCTCACCTGCGGGGGCTTACGAGCAGTACTTC
CDR3: CASSPAGAYEQYF

V: TRBV12-5
size: -
D: -
J: TRBJ2-3
DNA: TGTGCTAGTGGTCTCACAGATACGCAGTATTTT
CDR3: CASGLTDTQYF

V: TRBV28
size: -
D: -
J: TRBJ2-2
DNA: TGTGCCAGCAGTCTTACCGGGAACACCGGGGAGCTGTTTTTT
CDR3: CASSLTGNTGELFF

V: TRBV29-1
size: -
D: TRBD1
J: TRBJ1-2
DNA: TGCAGCGTGGCACCCGGGACAGGCTATGGCTACACCTTC
CDR3: CSVAPGTGYGYTF

V: TRBV7-8
size: -
D: TRBD1
J: TRBJ1-2
DNA: TGTGCCAGCAGCTACCGACAGGGTTTTAATTATGGCTACACCTTC
CDR3: CASSYRQGFNYGYTF

V: TRBV7-3
size: -
D: TRBD1
J: TRBJ1-5
DNA: TGTGCCAGCAGGTCAGGGACAGGGGTTAATCAGCCCCAGCATTTT
CDR3: CASRSGTGVNQPQHF

V: TRBV18
size: -
D: -
J: TRBJ2-5
DNA: TGTGCCAGCTCACCATTAGGGGCCGAGACCCAGTACTTC
CDR3: CASSPLGAETQYF

V: TRBV5-1
size: -
D: TRBD2
J: TRBJ2-3
DNA: TGCGCCAGCAGCTTCAAACTAGCGGGGGGCGCGGATACGCAGTATTTT
CDR3: CASSFKLAGGADTQYF

V: TRBV5-6
size: -
D: -
J: TRBJ2-7
DNA: TGTGCCAGCAGCCTGACCGCATCCAGGAGCTCCTACGAGCAGTACTTC
CDR3: CASSLTASRSSYEQYF

V: TRBV25-1
size: -
D: -
J: TRBJ1-2
DNA: TGTGCCAGCAGTGAATTTAGGGAGATTGGCTACACCTTC
CDR3: CASSEFREIGYTF

V: TRBV10-2
size: -
D: TRBD2
J: TRBJ2-3
DNA: TGCGCCAGCAGGACTAGCGGGGGCGCAGATACGCAGTATTTT
CDR3: CASRTSGGADTQYF

V: TRBV1
size: -
D: -
J: TRBJ2-5
DNA: TGCACCAGCAGCCAACTTAGCGGGGGGCTGAAAGAGACCCAGTACTTC
CDR3: CTSSQLSGGLKETQYF

V: TRBV7-9
size: -
D: -
J: TRBJ2-1
DNA: TGTGCCAGCAGCCGGGACGCACCGGGCCATGAGCAGTTCTTC
CDR3: CASSRDAPGHEQFF

V: TRBV10-3
size: -
D: TRBD1
J: TRBJ2-2
DNA: TGTGCCATCGGGACCGACAGGGGGCTGACCGGGGAGCTGTTTTTT
CDR3: CAIGTDRGLTGELFF

V: TRBV4-2
size: -
D: -
J: TRBJ2-5
DNA: TGTGCCAGCAGCCAAGACTACCGGGACTGGAAAGAGACCCAGTACTTC
CDR3: CASSQDYRDWKETQYF

V: TRBV18
size: -
D: TRBD1
J: TRBJ2-7
DNA: TGTGCCAGCACACGGACAGGGGGCTTCTACGAGCAGTACTTC
CDR3: CASTRTGGFYEQYF

V: TRBV6-5
size: -
D: -
J: TRBJ2-1
DNA: TGTGCCAGCAGTCGCCTGGACTCTGAGCAGTTCTTC
CDR3: CASSRLDSEQFF

V: TRBV6-1
size: -
D: -
J: TRBJ2-7
DNA: TGTGCCAGCAGTGTGGACCGAAGCTCCTACGAGCAGTACTTC
CDR3: CASSVDRSSYEQYF

V: TRBV7-2
size: -
D: -
J: TRBJ2-7
DNA: TGTGCCAGCAGCTCCAGGGGGGTTGACGAGCAGTACTTC
CDR3: CASSSRGVDEQYF

V: TRBV5-1
size: -
D: -
J: TRBJ2-2
DNA: TGCGCCAGCATCTCTACGGCGGGGACCACCGGGGAGCTGTTTTTT
CDR3: CASISTAGTTGELFF

V: TRBV10-2
size: few
D: TRBD1
J: TRBJ1-2
DNA: TGCGCCAGCAGTGAGTTAACAGGGGTAGGAGGCTACACCTTC
CDR3: CASSELTGVGGYTF

V: TRBV7-2
size: -
D: -
J: TRBJ1-3
DNA: TGTGCCAGCTCAACTTTTGGAAACACCATATATTTT
CDR3: CASSTFGNTIYF

V: TRBV14
size: -
D: -
J: TRBJ2-7
DNA: TGTGCCAGCAGTCGCTCCTACGAGCAGTACTTC
CDR3: CASSRSYEQYF

V: TRBV19
size: -
D: TRBD1
J: TRBJ1-2
DNA: TGTGCCAGTAGTATAGCACCAGGACAGGGCCGGGACTATGGCTACACCTTC
CDR3: CASSIAPGQGRDYGYTF

V: TRBV28
size: -
D: TRBD1
J: TRBJ1-2
DNA: TGTGCCAGCAGTTTCCGGGACAGGGGAAACTATGGCTACACCTTC
CDR3: CASSFRDRGNYGYTF

V: TRBV29-1
size: -
D: TRBD1
J: TRBJ1-5
DNA: TGCAGCGTAGGACAGGGTGTTGGACAGCCCCAGCATTTT
CDR3: CSVGQGVGQPQHF

V: TRBV6-1
size: -
D: -
J: TRBJ2-5
DNA: TGTGCCAGCAAAGCCGTGGGGGAGACCCAGTACTTC
CDR3: CASKAVGETQYF

V: TRBV5-8
size: -
D: TRBD1
J: TRBJ2-5
DNA: TGTGCCAGCAGCTTCCAGGGGGTGGAGACCCAGTACTTC
CDR3: CASSFQGVETQYF

V: TRBV11-2
size: -
D: -
J: TRBJ1-3
DNA: TGTGCCAGCAAAAACAGGATATACTCTGGAAACACCATATATTTT
CDR3: CASKNRIYSGNTIYF

V: TRBV6-6
size: -
D: -
J: TRBJ2-6
DNA: TGTGCCAGCAGTTACTCAACGTCCGGGGCCAACGTCCTGACTTTC
CDR3: CASSYSTSGANVLTF

V: TRBV18
size: -
D: -
J: TRBJ2-7
DNA: TGTGCCAGCTGCCCAGCACAGGGTGGTTACGAGCAGTACTTC
CDR3: CASCPAQGGYEQYF

V: TRBV2
size: -
D: TRBD1
J: TRBJ1-3
DNA: TGTGCCAGCAGGGGGACAGAAGGAAACACCATATATTTT
CDR3: CASRGTEGNTIYF

V: TRBV5-1
size: -
D: -
J: TRBJ1-4
DNA: TGCGCCAGCAGTGTCAGGGAGGGTGAAAAACTGTTTTTT
CDR3: CASSVREGEKLFF

V: TRBV27
size: -
D: -
J: TRBJ2-1
DNA: TGTGCCAGCAGACCCTGGGGGGCGGGCAATGAGCAGTTCTTC
CDR3: CASRPWGAGNEQFF

V: TRBV21-1
size: -
D: -
J: TRBJ1-2
DNA: TGTGCCAGCAGCTCCCCGGGGTTCTATGGCTACACCTTC
CDR3: CASSSPGFYGYTF

V: TRBV5-1
size: -
D: TRBD2
J: TRBJ2-5
DNA: TGCGCCAGCAGCTTCGGGGGGGCCACCGGAGAGACCCAGTACTTC
CDR3: CASSFGGATGETQYF

V: TRBV2
size: -
D: -
J: TRBJ2-3
DNA: TGTGCCAGCAGTGGGACAGTAACTAGCACAGATACGCAGTATTTT
CDR3: CASSGTVTSTDTQYF

V: TRBV7-2
size: -
D: TRBD2
J: TRBJ2-7
DNA: TGTGCCAGCAGCTTAGCGCACGGACTAGCAAGAGTCGAGCAGTACTTC
CDR3: CASSLAHGLARVEQYF

V: TRBV7-9
size: -
D: -
J: TRBJ2-5
DNA: TGTGCCAGCAGCCGCCGGGACTCCGTGCACTTC
CDR3: CASSRRDSVHF

V: TRBV18
size: -
D: -
J: TRBJ2-3
DNA: TGTGCCAGCTCACCAAGTACAGGGCGGACAGATACGCAGTATTTT
CDR3: CASSPSTGRTDTQYF

V: TRBV9
size: -
D: TRBD1
J: TRBJ1-6
DNA: TGTGCCAGCAGTCAGGGGGGACCACCCCTCCACTTT
CDR3: CASSQGGPPLHF

V: TRBV6-1
size: -
D: -
J: TRBJ1-2
DNA: TGTGCCAGCAGGGGGGCAGGGGCTGGCTACACCTTC
CDR3: CASRGAGAGYTF

V: TRBV27
size: -
D: -
J: TRBJ1-2
DNA: TGTGCCAGCAGTTTTGATCGTAGAGGCCTGCCCTATGGCTACACCTTC
CDR3: CASSFDRRGLPYGYTF

V: TRBV15
size: -
D: -
J: TRBJ1-3
DNA: TGTGCCACCAGCAGAGATAAGGGAGCCGGAAACACCATATATTTT
CDR3: CATSRDKGAGNTIYF

V: TRBV11-2
size: -
D: -
J: TRBJ2-7
DNA: TGTGCCAGCAGGCTGATCAGCTACGAGCAGTACTTC
CDR3: CASRLISYEQYF

V: TRBV18
size: -
D: -
J: TRBJ2-1
DNA: TGTGCCAGCTCAGGGCCGCGACATAGTGAGCAGTTCTTC
CDR3: CASSGPRHSEQFF

V: TRBV28
size: -
D: -
J: TRBJ2-7
DNA: TGTGCCAGCAGCCCCACCGGACTCCTTTCCTCCTACGAGCAGTACTTC
CDR3: CASSPTGLLSSYEQYF

V: TRBV21-1
size: -
D: -
J: TRBJ1-2
DNA: TGTGCCAGCAGCTTCCGGAGGGGGGGCGGCTATGGCTACACCTTC
CDR3: CASSFRRGGGYGYTF

V: TRBV12-5
size: -
D: -
J: TRBJ2-2
DNA: TGTGCTAGTGGTTTGGTCCCCGCGGCCCTCACCGGGGAGCTGTTTTTT
CDR3: CASGLVPAALTGELFF

V: TRBV6-1
size: -
D: -
J: TRBJ2-3
DNA: TGTGCCAGCAGCGGGTCCACAGATACGCAGTATTTT
CDR3: CASSGSTDTQYF

V: TRBV5-1
size: -
D: TRBD1
J: TRBJ2-5
DNA: TGCGCCAGCAGGATCGGGACAGCTCAAGAGACCCAGTACTTC
CDR3: CASRIGTAQETQYF

V: TRBV19
size: -
D: -
J: TRBJ1-5
DNA: TGTGCCAGTAGTCTCCAGGGAACGGGAAATCAGCCCCAGCATTTT
CDR3: CASSLQGTGNQPQHF

V: TRBV18
size: -
D: TRBD1
J: TRBJ2-7
DNA: TGTGCCAGCTCACCACCGGAACAGGGGGCGTACGAGCAGTACTTC
CDR3: CASSPPEQGAYEQYF

V: TRBV18
size: -
D: -
J: TRBJ2-5
DNA: TGTGCCAGCTCACCAGCGTGGGGTGGGGAGACCCAGTACTTC
CDR3: CASSPAWGGETQYF

V: TRBV30
size: medium-sized
D: -
J: TRBJ1-6
DNA: TGTGCCTGGAGTGTCGTGGACCGAGATAATTCACCCCTCCACTTT
CDR3: CAWSVVDRDNSPLHF

V: TRBV5-4
size: -
D: -
J: TRBJ2-5
DNA: TGTGCCAGCAGCGGAGGTCCGGCGGGGGCTATCCAAGAGACCCAGTACTTC
CDR3: CASSGGPAGAIQETQYF

V: TRBV30
size: -
D: TRBD1
J: TRBJ1-3
DNA: TGTGCCTGGAGTGTGGTCGGGACAGTTGGAAACACCATATATTTT
CDR3: CAWSVVGTVGNTIYF

V: TRBV7-2
size: -
D: -
J: TRBJ1-2
DNA: TGTGCCAGCAGCTTAAGGGTAGGGGGCTACACCTTC
CDR3: CASSLRVGGYTF

V: TRBV15
size: -
D: -
J: TRBJ1-6
DNA: TGTGCCACCAGCAGAGACCCGGGTTCACCCCTCCACTTT
CDR3: CATSRDPGSPLHF